What follows is one T cell receptor (beta chain) and its context. TCRdb's copy holds only in-frame clones and misses some; the assay was immunoSEQ multiplex PCR. The sample shows approximately 170,000 clones, around 87% of them seen only once. This sample is drawn from a study of blood T cell repertoires in COVID-19. Across the whole study: The cDNA or gDNA used as material had been derived from T cells, B-cell-depleted T cells, or PBMCs.

V lost 6 bases and J lost 4, with 10 bases in between. Germline-derived CDR1 and CDR2 are WSHSY and SAAADI. There are 12 residues in the CDR3. The source is an elderly woman in a cohort sampled during active or convalescent COVID-19. The sequenced sample consisted of peripheral blood. The gene calls are TRBV10-2 and TRBJ2-7; perhaps TRBD1 as D (6 bases). The chain's CDR3 is CASSQTGYEQYV. The CDR3 region has the DNA TGCGCCAGCAGCCAGACAGGTTACGAGCAGTACGTC.